Listed here are 3 T cell receptor beta chains from one sample, sequenced in a study of blood T cell repertoires in COVID-19. The repertoire was sequenced with immunoSEQ multiplex PCR; TCRdb's copy has only in-frame clones and lacks some. The profile shows over 200,000 clones, about 85% of them singletons. The sample was PBMCs or T cells enriched from blood (not recorded which). Receptors originate from a man under 40 who had recovered from COVID-19.

The chain employs TRBV7-2 and TRBJ1-5; 11 bases align to TRBD1. The germline V gene has CDR1 SGHTA and CDR2 FQGNSA. The length of the CDR3 is 16 residues. J lost 6 bases, V lost 5 bases, and 9 bases had no gene match. The CDR3 nucleotides read TGTGCCAGCAGCCCCGCTGGACAGGGGGCGAGTCAGCCCCAGCATTTT. It yields the protein CASSPAGQGASQPQHF.

CDR3 loop: CSVVSSGRQETQYF. The CDR3 nucleotides are TGCAGCGTTGTGTCTAGCGGGCGGCAAGAGACCCAGTACTTC. The chain links TRBV29-1 to TRBJ2-5; 8 positions match TRBD2. J gave up 2 bases and V 4 bases, and 6 bases lay outside the gene matches. This CDR3 comprises 14 residues. Looked up from germline, CDR1 is SQVTM and CDR2 is ANQGSEA.

Details on this clone: This specimen includes other DNA sequences encoding the same CDR3. This chain links TRBV15 with TRBJ2-7, with 8 bases aligning to TRBD2. CDR1 is LNHNV, CDR2 YYDKDF, per germline (reference sequence). Losses at the gene ends were 0 bases for V and 7 bases for J; bases not matched to a gene: 11. The CDR3 loop spans 16 amino acids. The CDR3 is CATSRDPGSGIGEQYF. Written as DNA, the CDR3 is TGTGCCACCAGCAGAGATCCCGGTAGCGGGATCGGAGAGCAGTACTTC.